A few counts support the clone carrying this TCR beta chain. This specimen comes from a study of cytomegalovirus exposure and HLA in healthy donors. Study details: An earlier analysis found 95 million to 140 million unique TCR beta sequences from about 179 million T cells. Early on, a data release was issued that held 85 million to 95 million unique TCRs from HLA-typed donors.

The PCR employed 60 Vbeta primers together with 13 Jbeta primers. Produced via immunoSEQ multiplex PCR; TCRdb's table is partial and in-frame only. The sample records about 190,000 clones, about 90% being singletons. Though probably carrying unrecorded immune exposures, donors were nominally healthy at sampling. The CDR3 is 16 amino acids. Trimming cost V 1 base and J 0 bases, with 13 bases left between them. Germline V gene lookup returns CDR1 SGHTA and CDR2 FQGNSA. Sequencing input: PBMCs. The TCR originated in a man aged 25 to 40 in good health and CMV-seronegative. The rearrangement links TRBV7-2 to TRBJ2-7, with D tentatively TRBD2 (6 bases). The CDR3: CASSLGGTSSSYEQYF. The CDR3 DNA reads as TGTGCCAGCAGCTTAGGGGGGACTTCAAGCTCCTACGAGCAGTACTTC. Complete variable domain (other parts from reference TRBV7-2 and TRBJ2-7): GAGVSQSPSNKVTEKGKDVELRCDPISGHTALYWYRQSLGQGLEFLIYFQGNSAPDKSGLPSDRFSAERTGGSVSTLTIQRTQQEDSAVYLCASSLGGTSSSYEQYFGPGTRLTVT.